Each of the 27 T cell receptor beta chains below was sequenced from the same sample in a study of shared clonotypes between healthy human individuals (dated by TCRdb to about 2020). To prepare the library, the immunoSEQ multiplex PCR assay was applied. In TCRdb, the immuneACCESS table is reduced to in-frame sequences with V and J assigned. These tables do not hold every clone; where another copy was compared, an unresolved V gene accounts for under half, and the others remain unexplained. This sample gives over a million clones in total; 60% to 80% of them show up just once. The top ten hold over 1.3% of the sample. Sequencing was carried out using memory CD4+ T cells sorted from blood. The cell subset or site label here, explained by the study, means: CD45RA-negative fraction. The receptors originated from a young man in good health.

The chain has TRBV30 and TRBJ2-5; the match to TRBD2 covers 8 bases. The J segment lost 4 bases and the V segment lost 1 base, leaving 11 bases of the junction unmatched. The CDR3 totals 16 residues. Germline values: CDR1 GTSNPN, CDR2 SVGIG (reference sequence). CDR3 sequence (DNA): TGTGCCTGGAGTGCAGCCGAAAATAGCGGGGTAGAGACCCAGTACTTC. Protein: CAWSAAENSGVETQYF.

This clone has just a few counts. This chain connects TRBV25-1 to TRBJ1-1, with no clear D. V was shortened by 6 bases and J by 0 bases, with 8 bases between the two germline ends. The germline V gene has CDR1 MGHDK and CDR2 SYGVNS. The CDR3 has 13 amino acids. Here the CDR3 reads CASRQTVNTEAFF. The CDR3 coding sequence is TGTGCCAGCAGGCAAACAGTGAACACTGAAGCTTTCTTT.

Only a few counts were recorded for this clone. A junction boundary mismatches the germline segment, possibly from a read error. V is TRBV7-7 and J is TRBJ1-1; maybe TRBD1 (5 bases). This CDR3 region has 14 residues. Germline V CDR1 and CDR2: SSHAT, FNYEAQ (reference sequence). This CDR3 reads CASSPDVFGAEAFF. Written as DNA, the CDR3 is TGTGCTAGCAGCCCTGACGTTTTCGGGGCCGAAGCTTTCTTT.

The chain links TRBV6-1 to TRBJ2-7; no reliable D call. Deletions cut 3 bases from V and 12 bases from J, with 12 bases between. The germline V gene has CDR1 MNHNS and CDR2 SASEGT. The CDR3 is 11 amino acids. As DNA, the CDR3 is TGTGCCAGCAGTGAGAAGGGCATTAGGTACTTC. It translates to CASSEKGIRYF.

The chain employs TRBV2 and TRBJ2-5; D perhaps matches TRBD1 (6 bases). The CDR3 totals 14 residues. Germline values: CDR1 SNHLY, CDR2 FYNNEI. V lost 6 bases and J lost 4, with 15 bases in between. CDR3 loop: CASSARGTGETQYF. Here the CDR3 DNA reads TGTGCCAGCAGCGCCAGGGGTACTGGAGAGACCCAGTACTTC.

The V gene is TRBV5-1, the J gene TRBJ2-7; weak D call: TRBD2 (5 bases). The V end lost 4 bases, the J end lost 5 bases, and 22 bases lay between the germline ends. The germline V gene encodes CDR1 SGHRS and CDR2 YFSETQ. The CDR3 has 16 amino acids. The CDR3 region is CASSRTLAGESDEQYF. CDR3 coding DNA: TGCGCCAGCAGCCGTACCCTAGCCGGGGAAAGCGACGAGCAGTACTTC.

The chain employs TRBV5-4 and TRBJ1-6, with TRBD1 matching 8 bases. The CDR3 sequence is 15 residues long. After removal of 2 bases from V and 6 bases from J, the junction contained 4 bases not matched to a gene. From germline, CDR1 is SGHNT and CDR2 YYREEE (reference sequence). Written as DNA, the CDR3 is TGTGCCAGCAGCTTTGGACAGGGTAGTAATTCACCCCTCCACTTT. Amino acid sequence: CASSFGQGSNSPLHF.

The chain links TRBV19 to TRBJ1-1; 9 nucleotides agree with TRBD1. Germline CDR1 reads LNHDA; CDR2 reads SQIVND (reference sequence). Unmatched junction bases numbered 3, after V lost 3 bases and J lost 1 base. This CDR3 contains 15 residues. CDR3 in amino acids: CASSIMTGGNTEAFF. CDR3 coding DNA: TGTGCCAGTAGTATTATGACAGGGGGGAACACTGAAGCTTTCTTT.

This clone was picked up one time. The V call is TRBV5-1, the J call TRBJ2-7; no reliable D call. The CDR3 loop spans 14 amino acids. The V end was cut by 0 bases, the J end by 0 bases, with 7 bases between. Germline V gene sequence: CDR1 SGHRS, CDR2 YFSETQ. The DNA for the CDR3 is TGCGCCAGCAGCTTGGCGGTTGGCTCCTACGAGCAGTACTTC. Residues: CASSLAVGSYEQYF.

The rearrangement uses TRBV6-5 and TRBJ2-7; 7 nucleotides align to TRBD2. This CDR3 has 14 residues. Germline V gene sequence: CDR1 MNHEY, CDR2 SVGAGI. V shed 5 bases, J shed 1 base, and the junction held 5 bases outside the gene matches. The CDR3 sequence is CASSASGTSYEQYF. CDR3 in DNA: TGTGCCAGCAGTGCCAGCGGGACTTCCTACGAGCAGTACTTC.

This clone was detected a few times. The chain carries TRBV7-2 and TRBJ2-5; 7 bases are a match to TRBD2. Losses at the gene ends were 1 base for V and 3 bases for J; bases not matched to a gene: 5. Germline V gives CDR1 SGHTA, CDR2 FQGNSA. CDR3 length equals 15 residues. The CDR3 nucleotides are TGTGCCAGCAGCTTAGGGGCTAGCGGAAAAGAGACCCAGTACTTC. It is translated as CASSLGASGKETQYF.

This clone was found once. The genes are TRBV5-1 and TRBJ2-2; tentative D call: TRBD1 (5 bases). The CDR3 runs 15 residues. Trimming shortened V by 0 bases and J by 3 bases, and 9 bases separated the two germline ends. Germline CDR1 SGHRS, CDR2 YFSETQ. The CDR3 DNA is TGCGCCAGCAGCTTGGCCTTAGGGGACACCGGGGAGCTGTTTTTT. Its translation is CASSLALGDTGELFF.

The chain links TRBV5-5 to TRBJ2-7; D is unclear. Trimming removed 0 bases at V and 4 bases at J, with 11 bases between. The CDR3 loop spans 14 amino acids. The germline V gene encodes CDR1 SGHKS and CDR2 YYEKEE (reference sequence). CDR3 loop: CASSLATRLYEQYF. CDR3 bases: TGTGCCAGCAGCTTGGCTACCCGCCTTTACGAGCAGTACTTC.

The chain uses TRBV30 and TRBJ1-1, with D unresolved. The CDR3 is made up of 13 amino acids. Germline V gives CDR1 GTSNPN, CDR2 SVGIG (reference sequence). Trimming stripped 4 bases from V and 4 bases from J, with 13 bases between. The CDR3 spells CAWMREVGTEAFF. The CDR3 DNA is TGTGCCTGGATGAGGGAGGTAGGCACTGAAGCTTTCTTT.

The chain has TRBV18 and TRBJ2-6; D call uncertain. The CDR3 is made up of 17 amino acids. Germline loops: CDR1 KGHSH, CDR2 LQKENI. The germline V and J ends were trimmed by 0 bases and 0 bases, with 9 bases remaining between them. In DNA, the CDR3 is TGTGCCAGCTCACCACCGATGGCTCCCTCTGGGGCCAACGTCCTGACTTTC. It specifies CASSPPMAPSGANVLTF. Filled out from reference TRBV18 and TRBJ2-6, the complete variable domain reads NAGVMQNPRHLVRRRGQEARLRCSPMKGHSHVYWYRQLPEEGLKFMVYLQKENIIDESGMPKERFSAEFPKEGPSILRIQQVVRGDSAAYFCASSPPMAPSGANVLTFGAGSRLTVL.

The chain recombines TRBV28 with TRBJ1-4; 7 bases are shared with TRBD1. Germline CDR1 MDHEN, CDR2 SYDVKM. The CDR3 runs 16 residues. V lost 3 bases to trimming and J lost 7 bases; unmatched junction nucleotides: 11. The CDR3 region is CASSFGGTAKSEKLFF. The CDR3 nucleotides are TGTGCCAGCAGTTTCGGGGGGACAGCGAAGAGTGAAAAACTGTTTTTT. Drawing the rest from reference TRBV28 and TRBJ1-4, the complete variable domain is DVKVTQSSRYLVKRTGEKVFLECVQDMDHENMFWYRQDPGLGLRLIYFSYDVKMKEKGDIPEGYSVSREKKERFSLILESASTNQTSMYLCASSFGGTAKSEKLFFGSGTQLSVL.

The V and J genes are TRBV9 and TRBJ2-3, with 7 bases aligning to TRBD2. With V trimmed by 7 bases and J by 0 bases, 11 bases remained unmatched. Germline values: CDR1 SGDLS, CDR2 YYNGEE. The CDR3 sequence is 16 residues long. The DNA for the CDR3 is TGTGCCAGCTCACAAACGGGACTATCTAGCACAGATACGCAGTATTTT. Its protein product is CASSQTGLSSTDTQYF.

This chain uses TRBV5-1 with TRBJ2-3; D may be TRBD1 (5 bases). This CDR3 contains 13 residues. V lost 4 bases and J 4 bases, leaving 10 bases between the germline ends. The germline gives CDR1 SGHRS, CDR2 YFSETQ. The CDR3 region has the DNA TGCGCCAGCAGCAGGGGCGTGGCAGATACGCAGTATTTT. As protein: CASSRGVADTQYF.

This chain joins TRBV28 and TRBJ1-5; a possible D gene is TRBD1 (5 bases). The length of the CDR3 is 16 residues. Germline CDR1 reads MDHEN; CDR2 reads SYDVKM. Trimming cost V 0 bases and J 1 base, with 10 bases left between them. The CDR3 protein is CASSLWGVPSNQPQHF. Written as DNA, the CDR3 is TGTGCCAGCAGTTTATGGGGGGTGCCGAGCAATCAGCCCCAGCATTTT. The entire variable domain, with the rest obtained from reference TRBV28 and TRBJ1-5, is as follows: DVKVTQSSRYLVKRTGEKVFLECVQDMDHENMFWYRQDPGLGLRLIYFSYDVKMKEKGDIPEGYSVSREKKERFSLILESASTNQTSMYLCASSLWGVPSNQPQHFGDGTRLSIL.

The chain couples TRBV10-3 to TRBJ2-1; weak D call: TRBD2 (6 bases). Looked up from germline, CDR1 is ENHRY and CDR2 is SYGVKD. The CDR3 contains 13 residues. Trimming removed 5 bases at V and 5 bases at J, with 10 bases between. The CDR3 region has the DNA TGTGCCATCAGTAGCGGGTTAGACAATGAGCAGTTCTTC. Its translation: CAISSGLDNEQFF.

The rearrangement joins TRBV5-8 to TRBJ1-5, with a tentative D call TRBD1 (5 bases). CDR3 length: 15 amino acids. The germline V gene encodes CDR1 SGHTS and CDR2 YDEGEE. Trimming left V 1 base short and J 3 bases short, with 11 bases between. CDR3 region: CASSLRQNINQPQHF. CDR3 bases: TGTGCCAGCAGCTTGAGACAGAATATCAATCAGCCCCAGCATTTT.

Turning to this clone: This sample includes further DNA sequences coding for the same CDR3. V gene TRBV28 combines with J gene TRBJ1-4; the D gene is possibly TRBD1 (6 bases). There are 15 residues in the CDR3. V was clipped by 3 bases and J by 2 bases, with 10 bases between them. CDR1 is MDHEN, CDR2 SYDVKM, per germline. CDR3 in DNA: TGTGCCAGCAGTTTGCTGGGGGCGACTAATGAAAAACTGTTTTTT. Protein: CASSLLGATNEKLFF.

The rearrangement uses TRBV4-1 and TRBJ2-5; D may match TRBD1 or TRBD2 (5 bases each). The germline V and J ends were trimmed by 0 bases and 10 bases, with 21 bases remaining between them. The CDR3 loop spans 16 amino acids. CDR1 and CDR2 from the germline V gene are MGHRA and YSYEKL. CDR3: CASSQEGGFLGTRQYF. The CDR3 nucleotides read TGCGCCAGCAGCCAAGAAGGCGGCTTCCTAGGGACCCGCCAGTACTTC.

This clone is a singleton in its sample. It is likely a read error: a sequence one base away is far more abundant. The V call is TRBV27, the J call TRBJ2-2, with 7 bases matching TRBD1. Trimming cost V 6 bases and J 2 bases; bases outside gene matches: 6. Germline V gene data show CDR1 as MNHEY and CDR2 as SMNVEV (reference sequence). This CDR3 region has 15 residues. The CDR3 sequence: CASSSGTVNTGELFF. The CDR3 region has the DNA TGTGCCAGCAGCTCCGGGACAGTCAACACCGGGGAGCTGTTTTTT.

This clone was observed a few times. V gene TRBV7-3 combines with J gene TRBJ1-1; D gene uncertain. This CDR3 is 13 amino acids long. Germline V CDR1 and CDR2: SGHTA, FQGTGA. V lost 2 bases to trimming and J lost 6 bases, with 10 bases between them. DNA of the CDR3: TGTGCCAGCAGCTTAGGGAGCGGGGCTGAAGCTTTCTTT. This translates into CASSLGSGAEAFF.

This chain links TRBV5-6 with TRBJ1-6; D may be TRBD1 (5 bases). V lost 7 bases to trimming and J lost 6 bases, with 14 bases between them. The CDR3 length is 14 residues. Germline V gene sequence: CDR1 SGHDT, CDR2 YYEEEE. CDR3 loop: CASVDSRSNSPLHF. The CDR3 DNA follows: TGTGCCAGCGTCGACAGCCGGTCTAATTCACCCCTCCACTTT.

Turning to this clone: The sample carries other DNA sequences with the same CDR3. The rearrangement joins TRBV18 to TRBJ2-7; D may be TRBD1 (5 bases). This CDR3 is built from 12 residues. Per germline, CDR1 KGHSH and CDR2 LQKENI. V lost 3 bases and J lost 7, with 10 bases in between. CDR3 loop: CASSPTDREQYF. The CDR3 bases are TGTGCCAGCTCACCTACAGACAGAGAGCAGTACTTC. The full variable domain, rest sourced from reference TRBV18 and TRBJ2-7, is NAGVMQNPRHLVRRRGQEARLRCSPMKGHSHVYWYRQLPEEGLKFMVYLQKENIIDESGMPKERFSAEFPKEGPSILRIQQVVRGDSAAYFCASSPTDREQYFGPGTRLTVT.